These T cell receptor beta chains were read from a single sample in a study of shared clonotypes between healthy human individuals. Method: immunoSEQ multiplex PCR; TCRdb's copy keeps in-frame clones and lacks some. The data contain some 1 million clones, around four fifths of them singletons. Specimen: memory CD4+ T cells sorted from blood. The receptor set was obtained from a man in his late teens or twenties in good health. The conserved cysteine and the conserved F or W are not part of the CDR3 here. The order of the fields is CDR3 protein, V gene.

cdr3_aa: ASSELPSWNTEAF
v_call: TRBV10-2

cdr3_aa: ASSPPGRGDEQF
v_call: TRBV18

cdr3_aa: ASSTSGTTETQY
v_call: TRBV19

cdr3_aa: ASSPAGQGASEQY
v_call: TRBV28

cdr3_aa: ASSQAGVQF
v_call: TRBV6-7

cdr3_aa: ASRTPFQGTQH
v_call: TRBV6-6

cdr3_aa: ASSPLGGSNQPQH
v_call: TRBV6-1

cdr3_aa: ASSAGTGSTTGYT
v_call: TRBV5-6

cdr3_aa: ATRVGLDQETQY
v_call: TRBV15

cdr3_aa: ASSTAPYNEQF
v_call: TRBV5-1

cdr3_aa: ASSIGRDEAF
v_call: TRBV19